These 7 T cell receptor beta chains came from one sample sequenced in a study of tissue T cells after allogeneic stem cell transplantation. TCRdb keeps only in-frame clones here, not all; method: immunoSEQ multiplex PCR. The sample carries roughly 7,000 clones, 50% recorded once. Noted time point: mouse harvest day 7 after allogeneic transplant. Each mouse received 10^7 T-cell-depleted marrow cells plus 10^6 splenic CD5+ T cells by tail vein. Specimen: gut tissue. The receptors were gathered from a female BALB/c mouse given C57BL/6 T cells with graft-versus-host disease after an allogeneic hematopoietic cell transplant.

Only a few counts were recorded for this clone. Gene names are mouse gene names. Coverage ceases 1 residue before the CDR3 finishes, and the germline J gene fills in the end. J is TRBJ2-7 and V is TRBV13-2, with a tentative D call TRBD2 (6 bases). The CDR3 sequence is 11 residues long. With 5 bases removed from V and 5 bases from J, the gap between germline ends came to 8 bases. Germline CDR1 and CDR2: NNHNN and SYGAGS (reference sequence). This CDR3 is CASGHWDEQYF. The part of the CDR3 DNA that was read is TGTGCCAGCGGCCACTGGGATGAACAGTAC.

Remarks on this clone: Gene names follow the mouse nomenclature. Read data end 1 residue before the CDR3 end; the end is taken from the germline J gene. The chain couples TRBV15 to TRBJ1-5, with a tentative D call TRBD1 (6 bases). V lost 5 bases and J 4 bases, leaving 6 bases between the germline ends. Germline V gene lookup returns CDR1 SGHND and CDR2 FRSKSL. There are 12 residues in the CDR3. The part of the CDR3 DNA that was read is TGTGCCAGCAGTGGGACAAACCAGGCTCCGCTT. This sequence encodes CASSGTNQAPL. The full CDR3 reads CASSGTNQAPLF.

To note about this clone: The listed genes are named as in mouse. CDR3 DNA, as far as it was read: TGTGCCAGCAGCCAAGAAACTGGGGGGCCAGAAACGCTGTAT. Encoded protein: CASSQETGGPETLY. The full CDR3 protein reads CASSQETGGPETLYF. The chain employs TRBV2 and TRBJ2-3, with 9 bases fitting TRBD2. The read terminates 1 residue before the CDR3 end, so the remaining end is supplied by the germline J gene. The V gene's germline CDR1 is LGHNA and CDR2 YSYQKL. V trimming: 0 bases; J trimming: 4 bases; junction bases outside the gene matches: 2. The CDR3 sequence is 15 residues long.

Of note for this clone: Gene names and germline refer to mouse. The CDR3 extends 1 residue past the end of the read, so its final part is completed from the germline J gene. V is TRBV12-2 and J is TRBJ1-3; no firm D call. The CDR3 spans 13 residues. Germline values: CDR1 SGHLS, CDR2 HYDKME. Trimming took 4 bases from V and 0 from J, leaving 6 bases between them. The CDR3 region is CASSLNSGNTLYF. CDR3 DNA, as far as it was read: TGTGCCAGCTCCCTCAATTCTGGAAATACGCTCTAT.

A remark on this clone: All gene names here are mouse names. The read falls 1 residue short of the CDR3 end, and the missing part is taken from the germline J gene. The chain links TRBV16 to TRBJ1-1; tentatively, D is TRBD1 (6 bases). CDR1 SGHSA and CDR2 FRNQAP come from the germline V gene. Trimming removed 1 base at V and 4 bases at J, with 7 bases between. CDR3 length: 13 amino acids. CDR3 loop: CASSLAGATEVFF. CDR3 DNA (partial): TGTGCAAGCAGCTTAGCAGGGGCCACAGAAGTCTTC. The variable domain in full, with the rest retrieved from reference TRBV16 and TRBJ1-1, is NAGVIQTPRHKVTGKGQEATLWCEPISGHSAVFWYRQTIVQGLEFLTYFRNQAPIDDSGMPKERFSAQMPNQSHSTLKIQSTQPQDSAVYLCASSLAGATEVFFGKGTRLTVV.

A note on this clone: Here the gene names and germline are mouse. The read terminates 1 residue before the CDR3 end, so the remaining end is supplied by the germline J gene. The rearrangement uses TRBV16 and TRBJ2-7; D not certain. Deletions cut 0 bases from V and 0 bases from J, with 6 bases between. The CDR3 sequence is 14 residues long. CDR1 and CDR2 from the germline V gene are SGHSA and FRNQAP. CDR3 residues: CASSLEGSSYEQYF. The sequenced part of the CDR3 DNA is TGTGCAAGCAGCTTAGAGGGGAGCTCCTATGAACAGTAC.

About this clone itself: Mouse gene names and germline throughout. The sequenced fragment ends 1 residue before the CDR3 boundary, so the rest is inferred from the germline J gene. The genes are TRBV14 and TRBJ2-5, with 8 nucleotides matching TRBD2. This CDR3 spans 13 amino acids. The germline CDR1 and CDR2 sequences are SGHDT and FRDEAV. V gave up 3 bases and J gave up 6 bases; unmatched junction bases: 3. CDR3 bases read: TGTGCCAGCAGTTCTGGGGGGAGGGACACCCAGTAC. Protein sequence: CASSSGGRDTQY. The complete CDR3 reads CASSSGGRDTQYF.